The 14 T cell receptor beta chains given below trace back to one sample, sequenced in a study of blood T cell repertoires in COVID-19. TCRdb's copy holds only in-frame clones and misses some; the assay was immunoSEQ multiplex PCR. The table lists 250,000 or so clones, approximately 84% of them singletons. Material: PBMCs or T cells enriched from blood (not recorded which). These receptor sequences come from a woman between 45 and 65 years old who had been exposed to COVID-19.

The count of this clone is one. V gene TRBV9 combines with J gene TRBJ1-3; D call uncertain. Germline CDR1 and CDR2: SGDLS and YYNGEE. V gave up 0 bases and J gave up 1 base, with 8 bases separating them. The CDR3 consists of 15 residues. This CDR3 reads CASSVETASGNTIYF. As DNA, the CDR3 is TGTGCCAGCAGCGTAGAAACTGCTTCTGGAAACACCATATATTTT.

The CDR3 is CASSLAGGGYTF. CDR3 DNA: TGTGCCAGCAGCTTAGCTGGAGGGGGCTACACCTTC. This chain uses TRBV5-4 with TRBJ1-2, with D unresolved. The CDR3 is made up of 12 amino acids. Germline lookup yields CDR1 SGHNT and CDR2 YYREEE (reference sequence). The germline V and J ends were trimmed by 2 bases and 8 bases, with 10 bases remaining between them.

The chain is built from TRBV11-2 and TRBJ1-2; TRBD1 might be the D (5 bases). Deletions cut 2 bases from V and 8 bases from J, with 9 bases between. The CDR3 is 12 amino acids. Germline CDR1 SGHAT, CDR2 FQNNGV. CDR3 sequence: CASSLNGGGYTF. The CDR3, as DNA: TGTGCCAGCAGCTTAAACGGGGGAGGCTACACCTTC.

This rearrangement joins TRBV7-3 to TRBJ1-3, with D possibly TRBD1 on 6 matching bases. CDR1 SGHTA and CDR2 FQGTGA come from the germline V gene. The CDR3 runs 13 residues. The V and J ends lost 5 bases and 4 bases respectively, with 9 bases between them. The CDR3 DNA reads TGTGCCAGCAGCAGGACAGCCGGAAACACCATATATTTT. It specifies CASSRTAGNTIYF.

The V gene is TRBV5-6, the J gene TRBJ2-7; 8 positions match TRBD2. Germline V lookup: CDR1 SGHDT, CDR2 YYEEEE. V shed 5 bases and J 2 bases; nucleotides not matched to a gene: 6. The CDR3 consists of 14 residues. The CDR3 is CASRPTGLAYEQYF. CDR3 in DNA: TGTGCCAGCAGGCCTACGGGACTAGCCTACGAGCAGTACTTC.

On this clone: Other nucleotide sequences from this sample produce the same CDR3. The chain joins TRBV18 to TRBJ1-6, with unresolved D. The CDR3 covers 15 residues. Trimming stripped 2 bases from V and 0 bases from J, with 5 bases between. Germline CDR1 reads KGHSH; CDR2 reads LQKENI. CDR3 coding DNA: TGTGCCAGCTCACCAGGAGGCTCCTATAATTCACCCCTCCACTTT. Protein: CASSPGGSYNSPLHF.

The V and J genes are TRBV7-3 and TRBJ2-2; D ambiguous. The ends were cut back, 0 bases at V and 0 bases at J, with 8 bases in the middle. Germline values: CDR1 SGHTA, CDR2 FQGTGA. The CDR3 is 16 amino acids. Written as DNA, the CDR3 is TGTGCCAGCAGCTTAACGCCAGGCGCGAACACCGGGGAGCTGTTTTTT. Protein: CASSLTPGANTGELFF.

This rearrangement joins TRBV27 to TRBJ1-2; TRBD1 might be the D (6 bases). The CDR3 runs 13 residues. The V end was cut by 5 bases, the J end by 5 bases, with 12 bases between. CDR1 is MNHEY, CDR2 SMNVEV, per germline (reference sequence). CDR3 region: CASSNRDKYGYTF. The CDR3 DNA sequence: TGTGCCAGCAGTAACAGGGATAAGTATGGCTACACCTTC.

This clone appeared once. The chain couples TRBV18 to TRBJ1-1; D uncertain. Germline V gives CDR1 KGHSH, CDR2 LQKENI. The CDR3 has 13 amino acids. V was clipped by 4 bases and J by 2 bases, with 8 bases between them. The CDR3 loop is CASSRGPNTEAFF. CDR3 DNA sequence: TGTGCCAGCTCACGTGGGCCAAACACTGAAGCTTTCTTT.

V is TRBV11-2 and J is TRBJ2-1; D is possibly TRBD1 (5 bases). Germline lookup yields CDR1 SGHAT and CDR2 FQNNGV. Trimming removed 1 base at V and 0 bases at J, with 16 bases between. The CDR3 spans 18 residues. The CDR3 DNA is TGTGCCAGCAGCTTAGGAATCAGGGCTTGGGGCTCCTACAATGAGCAGTTCTTC. Amino acid sequence: CASSLGIRAWGSYNEQFF.

This chain links TRBV5-4 with TRBJ2-3, with 8 bases that match TRBD2. From germline, CDR1 is SGHNT and CDR2 YYREEE (reference sequence). Trimming removed 1 base from V and 2 bases from J; junction bases left unmatched: 6. The CDR3 sequence is 16 residues long. The CDR3 DNA sequence: TGTGCCAGCAGCTTGAGGGCGGGGGGCCTCACAGATACGCAGTATTTT. Translating gives CASSLRAGGLTDTQYF.

The CDR3: CASSLRQGPNEKLFF. As DNA, the CDR3 is TGTGCCAGCAGCCTACGACAGGGACCTAATGAAAAACTGTTTTTT. The rearrangement uses TRBV14 and TRBJ1-4; 7 nucleotides match TRBD1. The germline gives CDR1 SGHDN, CDR2 FVKESK. The CDR3 extends over 15 amino acids. The J segment lost 3 bases and the V segment lost 4 bases, leaving 5 bases of the junction unmatched.

Only a few counts were recorded for this clone. This chain uses TRBV30 with TRBJ1-2; TRBD1 agrees at 7 bases. The V segment lost 2 bases and the J segment 2 bases; nucleotides outside the gene matches: 5. The V gene's germline CDR1 is GTSNPN and CDR2 SVGIG (reference sequence). This CDR3 has 14 residues. The CDR3 region has the DNA TGTGCCTGGAGTCTAATACAGGGGAACTATGGCTACACCTTC. Translation: CAWSLIQGNYGYTF.

The V call is TRBV6-5, the J call TRBJ1-6, with 8 bases that match TRBD1. The CDR3 loop spans 15 amino acids. After removal of 6 bases from V and 4 bases from J, the junction contained 5 bases not matched to a gene. CDR1 is MNHEY, CDR2 SVGAGI, per germline. The CDR3 nucleotides read TGTGCCAGCAGCAACACAGGGGGGTATAATTCACCCCTCCACTTT. Translating gives CASSNTGGYNSPLHF.